Listed here is a single TCR beta chain. These data originate in a study of blood T cell repertoires in COVID-19. Repertoires were generated with immunoSEQ multiplex PCR, while TCRdb's copy carries only in-frame clones and drops some. Of roughly 170,000 clones detected, approximately 82% appear once; the ten largest clones hold 3.6%. The V and J ends lost 0 bases and 10 bases respectively, with 15 bases between them. Germline V gene sequence: CDR1 SEHNR, CDR2 FQNEAQ (reference sequence). CDR3 size: 15 residues. Adults between roughly 18 and 100 years of age took part from under 25 US areas. The rearrangement joins TRBV7-9 to TRBJ1-4; D not certain. This receptor was obtained from a woman aged 50 to 60 in a cohort exposed to, infected with or recovered from COVID-19 (not recorded which). The sequenced sample consisted of PBMCs or T cells enriched from blood (not recorded which). The CDR3 protein is CASSLATALARKLFF. DNA for the CDR3: TGTGCCAGCAGCTTAGCCACAGCCCTGGCCCGAAAACTGTTTTTT.